This passage covers 20 T cell receptor beta chains from one sample sequenced in a study of graft-versus-host responses after intestinal transplantation. The assay was immunoSEQ multiplex PCR, and TCRdb's table has in-frame clones only and misses some. The table records 71,000 or so clones, less than 95% of them present only once. The antigens for these receptors are not known. Sample: unstimulated CD8+ T cells sorted from spleen or lymph node cells, taken before intestinal transplant. Receptors originate from a human donor who received an intestinal transplant.

The gene calls are TRBV13 and TRBJ1-1; D gene unclear. This CDR3 contains 14 residues. The germline V and J ends were trimmed by 1 base and 3 bases, with 9 bases remaining between them. Per the germline V gene, CDR1 is PRHDT and CDR2 is FYEKMQ (reference sequence). The chain's CDR3 is CASSLESSDTEAFF. The DNA of the CDR3 is TGTGCCAGCAGCTTAGAGAGCTCCGACACTGAAGCTTTCTTT.

The chain links TRBV4-1 to TRBJ1-1, with D maybe TRBD1 (6 bases). Germline V gene data show CDR1 as MGHRA and CDR2 as YSYEKL. Trimming shortened V by 5 bases and J by 0 bases, and 13 bases separated the two germline ends. This CDR3 contains 15 residues. The CDR3 sequence: CASSAPGAMNTEAFF. Here the CDR3 DNA reads TGCGCCAGCAGCGCCCCAGGGGCGATGAACACTGAAGCTTTCTTT.

V usage is TRBV19 and J usage is TRBJ2-2; D may be TRBD1 (5 bases). The CDR3 sequence is 15 residues long. CDR1 is LNHDA, CDR2 SQIVND, per germline (reference sequence). V was cut by 5 bases and J by 2 bases, with 12 bases left in between. The CDR3 DNA follows: TGTGCCAGTAGTCTCTGGACAACCAACACCGGGGAGCTGTTTTTT. Protein: CASSLWTTNTGELFF. Based on the CDR3 plus reference TRBV19 and TRBJ2-2, the full variable domain is DGGITQSPKYLFRKEGQNVTLSCEQNLNHDAMYWYRQDPGQGLRLIYYSQIVNDFQKGDIAEGYSVSREKKESFPLTVTSAQKNPTAFYLCASSLWTTNTGELFFGEGSRLTVL.

The chain carries TRBV19 and TRBJ1-5; no definite D call. Per germline, CDR1 LNHDA and CDR2 SQIVND (reference sequence). The CDR3 is 16 residues long. Deletions cut 5 bases from V and 0 bases from J, with 14 bases between. In nucleotides, the CDR3 is TGTGCCAGTAGTCAGGTGGCGTCGGCTAGCAATCAGCCCCAGCATTTT. It encodes CASSQVASASNQPQHF.

The rearrangement joins TRBV15 to TRBJ1-1, with TRBD1 matching over 9 bases. The CDR3 is 14 residues long. V dropped 6 bases and J dropped 4; count of bases not matched to a gene: 6. Germline-derived CDR1 and CDR2 are LNHNV and YYDKDF (reference sequence). The CDR3 nucleotides are TGTGCCACCAGAACAGGGGGCGGAAGCACTGAAGCTTTCTTT. Translation: CATRTGGGSTEAFF.

The sample holds one count of this clone. The chain carries TRBV5-1 and TRBJ2-7, with D possibly being TRBD2 (7 bases). Trimming removed 2 bases from V and 4 bases from J, with 16 bases in between. CDR1 is SGHRS and CDR2 is YFSETQ in the germline V gene. This CDR3 spans 15 amino acids. This chain's CDR3 is CASSFRRGGEYEQYF. The CDR3 region has the DNA TGCGCCAGCAGCTTCAGGAGGGGGGGTGAGTACGAGCAGTACTTC.

This clone showed up just once. The genes are TRBV9 and TRBJ1-6, with TRBD1 as a possible D gene (6 bases). The germline V and J ends were trimmed by 4 bases and 7 bases, with 18 bases remaining between them. From germline, CDR1 is SGDLS and CDR2 YYNGEE. The CDR3 loop spans 16 amino acids. The CDR3 spells CASSPRTDPGNSPLHF. DNA for the CDR3: TGTGCCAGCAGCCCAAGGACAGACCCGGGGAATTCACCCCTCCACTTT.

The rearrangement joins TRBV9 to TRBJ1-4; possibly TRBD1 for D (6 bases). V was cut by 0 bases and J by 0 bases, with 12 bases left in between. Germline values: CDR1 SGDLS, CDR2 YYNGEE. The CDR3 has 17 residues. CDR3 DNA sequence: TGTGCCAGCAGCGTAGCTGGGGGCGGAACAACTAATGAAAAACTGTTTTTT. Translation gives CASSVAGGGTTNEKLFF.

V usage is TRBV7-3 and J usage is TRBJ2-1, with D tentatively TRBD1 (8 bases). Trimming shortened V by 5 bases and J by 7 bases, and 12 bases separated the two germline ends. The CDR3 totals 13 residues. Germline assignment: CDR1 SGHTA and CDR2 FQGTGA. The CDR3 sequence is CASSPQGGNEQFF. The CDR3 DNA sequence: TGTGCCAGCAGCCCACAGGGGGGGAATGAGCAGTTCTTC.

The chain couples TRBV2 to TRBJ2-3; the match to TRBD2 covers 9 bases. CDR1 is SNHLY and CDR2 is FYNNEI in the germline V gene. The V gene end was trimmed by 6 bases and the J gene end by 2 bases; junction bases not matched to a gene: 6. This CDR3 spans 15 amino acids. The CDR3: CASRPRGGHTDTQYF. The DNA of the CDR3 is TGTGCCAGCAGACCGCGGGGGGGCCACACAGATACGCAGTATTTT.

This clone appeared a single time. The rearrangement joins TRBV7-9 to TRBJ1-1; perhaps TRBD1 as D (6 bases). V was cut by 5 bases and J by 7 bases, with 14 bases left in between. This CDR3 contains 13 residues. Germline V gene lookup returns CDR1 SEHNR and CDR2 FQNEAQ (reference sequence). The CDR3 nucleotides read TGTGCCAGCAGCCCCCAGGGGCGGAGTGAAGCTTTCTTT. This codes for CASSPQGRSEAFF.

There are a few counts of this clone. This rearrangement joins TRBV5-1 to TRBJ1-1; D perhaps matches TRBD1 (6 bases). Germline V gene data show CDR1 as SGHRS and CDR2 as YFSETQ. V lost 6 bases, J lost 4 bases, and 10 bases lay in between. CDR3 length: 12 amino acids. The CDR3 protein is CASTTGSTEAFF. CDR3 bases: TGCGCCAGCACGACAGGCTCCACTGAAGCTTTCTTT.

The rearrangement links TRBV27 to TRBJ1-2; D not resolved. The CDR3 covers 15 residues. Germline V gene sequence: CDR1 MNHEY, CDR2 SMNVEV (reference sequence). V was shortened by 1 base and J by 6 bases, with 15 bases between the two germline ends. CDR3 sequence (DNA): TGTGCCAGCAGTTTATTCGGGAGCCCCACGGATGGCTACACCTTC. Amino acids: CASSLFGSPTDGYTF.

The chain has TRBV5-1 and TRBJ2-3; TRBD2 matches at 9 bases. Germline CDR1 and CDR2: SGHRS and YFSETQ. V shed 4 bases and J 2 bases; nucleotides not matched to a gene: 8. The CDR3 consists of 16 residues. The CDR3 region is CASSPPSGANTDTQYF. Written as DNA, the CDR3 is TGCGCCAGCAGCCCTCCTAGCGGGGCCAACACAGATACGCAGTATTTT.

The chain combines TRBV10-3 with TRBJ2-4; TRBD1 might be the D (7 bases). Trimming took off 11 bases at V and 7 bases at J, with 12 bases between the two ends. CDR1 and CDR2 (germline): ENHRY, SYGVKD. The CDR3 has 11 amino acids. CDR3 residues: CASSGGNIQYF. In DNA form, the CDR3 reads TGTGCCTCCTCAGGGGGGAACATTCAGTACTTC.

This chain connects TRBV7-2 to TRBJ2-3, with 9 positions matching TRBD2. Germline V lookup: CDR1 SGHTA, CDR2 FQGNSA. CDR3 length: 16 residues. V lost 1 base to trimming and J lost 3 bases; unmatched junction nucleotides: 5. This chain's CDR3 is CASSLGWLAGTDTQYF. CDR3 bases: TGTGCCAGCAGCTTAGGGTGGCTAGCGGGGACAGATACGCAGTATTTT.

The rearrangement uses TRBV5-4 and TRBJ2-1; D possibly corresponds to TRBD2 (5 bases). CDR1 is SGHNT, CDR2 YYREEE, per germline (reference sequence). Trimming took off 6 bases at V and 0 bases at J, with 16 bases between the two ends. The CDR3 has 16 residues. The CDR3 sequence: CASNPVGVLSYNEQFF. In nucleotides, the CDR3 is TGTGCCAGCAACCCCGTCGGGGTCCTCTCCTACAATGAGCAGTTCTTC.

V usage is TRBV13 and J usage is TRBJ2-7; 8 bases line up with TRBD1. The V gene's germline CDR1 is PRHDT and CDR2 FYEKMQ (reference sequence). The CDR3 length is 16 residues. V lost 5 bases, J lost 0 bases, and 9 bases stayed unmatched. The DNA for the CDR3 is TGTGCCAGCAGCACCCGACAGGGGCCCAGCTCCTACGAGCAGTACTTC. As protein: CASSTRQGPSSYEQYF.

The chain employs TRBV4-2 and TRBJ1-1, with D perhaps matching TRBD1 (6 bases). The V end was cut by 6 bases, the J end by 9 bases, with 17 bases between. CDR3 length: 13 amino acids. Germline assignment: CDR1 LGHNA and CDR2 YNFKEQ. CDR3 nucleotide sequence: TGTGCCAGCAGACTCAGGACAGCAGATAAAGCTTTCTTT. Translating it yields CASRLRTADKAFF.

This chain connects TRBV5-4 to TRBJ2-1, with 7 bases fitting TRBD2. The germline CDR1 and CDR2 sequences are SGHNT and YYREEE (reference sequence). The CDR3 is made up of 18 amino acids. With 3 bases clipped from V and 0 bases from J, the junction kept 12 bases outside the gene matches. This CDR3 is CASSYIPYPGGSYNEQFF. The CDR3 DNA reads as TGTGCCAGCAGCTATATCCCATATCCGGGGGGCTCCTACAATGAGCAGTTCTTC.